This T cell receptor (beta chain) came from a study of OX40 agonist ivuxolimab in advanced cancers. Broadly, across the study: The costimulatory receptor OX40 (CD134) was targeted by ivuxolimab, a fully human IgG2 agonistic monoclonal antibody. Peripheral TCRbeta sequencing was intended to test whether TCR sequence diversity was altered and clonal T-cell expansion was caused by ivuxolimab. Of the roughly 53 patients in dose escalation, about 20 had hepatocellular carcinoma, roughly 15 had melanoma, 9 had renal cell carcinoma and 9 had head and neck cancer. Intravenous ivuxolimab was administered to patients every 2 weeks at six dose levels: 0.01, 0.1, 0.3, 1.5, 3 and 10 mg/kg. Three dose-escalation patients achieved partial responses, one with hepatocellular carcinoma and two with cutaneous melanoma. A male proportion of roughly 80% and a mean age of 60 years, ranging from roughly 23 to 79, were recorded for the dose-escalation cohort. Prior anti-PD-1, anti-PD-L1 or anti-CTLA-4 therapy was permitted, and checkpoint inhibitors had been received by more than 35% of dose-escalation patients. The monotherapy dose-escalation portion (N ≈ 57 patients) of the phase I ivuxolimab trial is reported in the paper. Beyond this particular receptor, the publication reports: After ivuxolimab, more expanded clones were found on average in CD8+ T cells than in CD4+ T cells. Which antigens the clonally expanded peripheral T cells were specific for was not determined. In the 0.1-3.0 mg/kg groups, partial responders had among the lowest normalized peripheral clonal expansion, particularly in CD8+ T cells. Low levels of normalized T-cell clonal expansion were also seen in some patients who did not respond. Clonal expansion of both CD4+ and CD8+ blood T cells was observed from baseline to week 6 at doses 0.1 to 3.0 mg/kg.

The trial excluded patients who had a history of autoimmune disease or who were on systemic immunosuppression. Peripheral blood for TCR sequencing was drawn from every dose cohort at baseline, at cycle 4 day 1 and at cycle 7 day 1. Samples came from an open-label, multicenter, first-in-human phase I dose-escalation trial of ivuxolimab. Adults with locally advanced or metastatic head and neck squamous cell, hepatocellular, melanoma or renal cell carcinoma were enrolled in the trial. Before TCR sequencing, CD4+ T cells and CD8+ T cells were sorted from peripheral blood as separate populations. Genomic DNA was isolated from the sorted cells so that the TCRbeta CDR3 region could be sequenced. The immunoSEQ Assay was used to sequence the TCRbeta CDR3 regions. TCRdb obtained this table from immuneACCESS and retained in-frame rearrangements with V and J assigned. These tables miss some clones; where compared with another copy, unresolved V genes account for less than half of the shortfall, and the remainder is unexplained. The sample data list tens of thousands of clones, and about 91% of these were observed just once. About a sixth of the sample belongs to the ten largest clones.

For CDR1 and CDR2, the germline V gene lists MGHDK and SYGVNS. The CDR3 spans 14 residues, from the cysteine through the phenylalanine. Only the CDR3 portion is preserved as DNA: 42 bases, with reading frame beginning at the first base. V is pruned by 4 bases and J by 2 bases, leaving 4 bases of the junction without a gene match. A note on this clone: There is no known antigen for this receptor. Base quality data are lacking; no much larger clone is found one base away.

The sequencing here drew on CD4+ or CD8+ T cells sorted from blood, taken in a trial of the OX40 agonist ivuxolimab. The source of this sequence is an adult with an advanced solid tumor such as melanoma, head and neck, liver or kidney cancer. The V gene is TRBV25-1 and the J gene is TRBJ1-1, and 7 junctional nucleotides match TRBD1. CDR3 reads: CASSAGTVNTEAFF. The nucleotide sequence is TGTGCCAGCAGTGCCGGGACAGTAAACACTGAAGCTTTCTTT.